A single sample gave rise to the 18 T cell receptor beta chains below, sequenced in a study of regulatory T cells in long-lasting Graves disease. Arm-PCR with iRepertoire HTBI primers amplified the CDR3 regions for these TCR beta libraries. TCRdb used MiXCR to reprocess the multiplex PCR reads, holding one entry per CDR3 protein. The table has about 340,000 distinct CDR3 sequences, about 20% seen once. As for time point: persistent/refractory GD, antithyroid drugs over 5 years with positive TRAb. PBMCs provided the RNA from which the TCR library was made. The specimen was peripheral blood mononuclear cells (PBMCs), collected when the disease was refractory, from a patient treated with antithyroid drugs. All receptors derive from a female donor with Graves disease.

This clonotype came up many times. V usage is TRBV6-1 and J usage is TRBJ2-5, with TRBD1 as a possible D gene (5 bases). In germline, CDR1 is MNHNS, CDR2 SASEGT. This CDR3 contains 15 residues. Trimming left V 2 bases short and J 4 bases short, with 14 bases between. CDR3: CASSERGRSGETQYF. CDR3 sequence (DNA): TGTGCCAGCAGTGAAAGGGGCAGGTCGGGAGAGACCCAGTACTTC.

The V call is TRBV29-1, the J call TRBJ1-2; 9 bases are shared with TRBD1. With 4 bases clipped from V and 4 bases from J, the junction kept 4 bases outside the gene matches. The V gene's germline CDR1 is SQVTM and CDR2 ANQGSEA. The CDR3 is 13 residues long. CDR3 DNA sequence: TGCAGCGTTGTTCCGGGACAGGGCTATGGCTACACCTTC. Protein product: CSVVPGQGYGYTF.

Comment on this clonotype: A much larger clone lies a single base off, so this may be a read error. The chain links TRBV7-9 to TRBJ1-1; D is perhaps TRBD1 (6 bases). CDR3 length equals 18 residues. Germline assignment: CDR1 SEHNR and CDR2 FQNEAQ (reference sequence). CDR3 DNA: TGTGCCAGCAGCCTTCAGGGTGGGGGGCGTTTTCTGAGCACTGGAGCTTTCTTT. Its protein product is CASSLQGGGRFLSTGAFF.

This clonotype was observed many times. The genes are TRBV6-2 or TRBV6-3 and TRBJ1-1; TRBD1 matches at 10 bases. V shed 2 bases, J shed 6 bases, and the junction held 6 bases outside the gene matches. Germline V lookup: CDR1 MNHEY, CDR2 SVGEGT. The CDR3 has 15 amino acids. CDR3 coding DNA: TGTGCCAGCAGTTACCAGGACAGGGGGTTCCCTGAAGCTTTCTTT. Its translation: CASSYQDRGFPEAFF.

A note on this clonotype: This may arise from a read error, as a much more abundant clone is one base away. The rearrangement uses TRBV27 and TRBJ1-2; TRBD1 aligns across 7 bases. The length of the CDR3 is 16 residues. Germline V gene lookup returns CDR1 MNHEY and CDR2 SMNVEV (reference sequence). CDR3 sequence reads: CTSSLKGDSRLYGYTF. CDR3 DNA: TGTACCAGCAGTTTAAAGGGGGACAGCCGACTTTATGGCTACACCTTC.

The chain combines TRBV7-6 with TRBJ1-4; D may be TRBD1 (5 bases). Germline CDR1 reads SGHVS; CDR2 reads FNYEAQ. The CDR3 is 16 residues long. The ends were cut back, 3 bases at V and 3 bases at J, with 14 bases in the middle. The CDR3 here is CASSLGRGGSNEKLFF. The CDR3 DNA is TGTGCCAGCAGCTTGGGTAGGGGAGGATCTAATGAAAAACTGTTTTTT. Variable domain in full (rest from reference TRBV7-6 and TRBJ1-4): GAGVSQSPRYKVTKRGQDVALRCDPISGHVSLYWYRQALGQGPEFLTYFNYEAQQDKSGLPNDRFSAERPEGSISTLTIQRTEQRDSAMYRCASSLGRGGSNEKLFFGSGTQLSVL.

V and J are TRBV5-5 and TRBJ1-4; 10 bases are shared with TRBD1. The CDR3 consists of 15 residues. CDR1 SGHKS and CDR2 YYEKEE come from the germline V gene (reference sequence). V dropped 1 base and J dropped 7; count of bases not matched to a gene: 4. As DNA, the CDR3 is TGTGCCAGCAGCTTGATCGGGACAGGGGTTGAAAAACTGTTTTTT. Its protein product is CASSLIGTGVEKLFF. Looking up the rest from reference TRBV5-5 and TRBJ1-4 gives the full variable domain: DAGVTQSPTHLIKTRGQQVTLRCSPISGHKSVSWYQQVLGQGPQFIFQYYEKEERGRGNFPDRFSARQFPNYSSELNVNALLLGDSALYLCASSLIGTGVEKLFFGSGTQLSVL.

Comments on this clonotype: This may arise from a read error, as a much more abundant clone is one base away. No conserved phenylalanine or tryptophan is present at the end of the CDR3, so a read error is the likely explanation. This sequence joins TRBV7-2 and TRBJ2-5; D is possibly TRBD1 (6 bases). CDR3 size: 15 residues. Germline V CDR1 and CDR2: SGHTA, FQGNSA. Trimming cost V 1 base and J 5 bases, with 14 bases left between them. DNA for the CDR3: TGTGCCAGCAGCTTAGTGGGGGCCTCGGGCGAGACCCAGTACCTC. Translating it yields CASSLVGASGETQYL.

In DNA, the CDR3 is TGTGCCAGTAGTATATCGGCTTCAACTAATGAAAAACTGTTTTTT. Translated, it gives CASSISASTNEKLFF. This chain connects TRBV19 to TRBJ1-4; no clear D. This CDR3 spans 15 amino acids. V lost 2 bases and J lost 0, with 7 bases in between. Germline CDR1 reads LNHDA; CDR2 reads SQIVND (reference sequence). The full variable domain, rest sourced from reference TRBV19 and TRBJ1-4, is DGGITQSPKYLFRKEGQNVTLSCEQNLNHDAMYWYRQDPGQGLRLIYYSQIVNDFQKGDIAEGYSVSREKKESFPLTVTSAQKNPTAFYLCASSISASTNEKLFFGSGTQLSVL.

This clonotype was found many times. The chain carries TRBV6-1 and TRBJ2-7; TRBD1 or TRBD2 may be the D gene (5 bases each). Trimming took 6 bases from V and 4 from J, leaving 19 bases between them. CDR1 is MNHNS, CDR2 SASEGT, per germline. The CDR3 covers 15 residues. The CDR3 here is CASRDRDGRMYEQYF. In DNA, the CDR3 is TGTGCCAGCAGGGACCGGGACGGAAGAATGTACGAGCAGTACTTC.

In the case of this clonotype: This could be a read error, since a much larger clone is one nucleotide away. The CDR3 sequence: CASPAKETQYF. The CDR3 coding sequence is TGTGCCAGCCCGGCTAAAGAGACCCAGTACTTC. The chain links TRBV18 to TRBJ2-5, with D uncertain. In germline, CDR1 is KGHSH, CDR2 LQKENI. V gave up 8 bases and J gave up 3 bases, with 7 bases separating them. CDR3 length: 11 residues.

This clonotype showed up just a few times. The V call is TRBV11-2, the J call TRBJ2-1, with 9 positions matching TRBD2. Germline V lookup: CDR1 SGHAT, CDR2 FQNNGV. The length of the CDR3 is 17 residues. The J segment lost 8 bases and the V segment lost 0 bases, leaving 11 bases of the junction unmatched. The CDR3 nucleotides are TGTGCCAGCAGCTTAGAGCTGATGGCGGGGGGGCGATATGAGCAGTTCTTC. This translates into CASSLELMAGGRYEQFF. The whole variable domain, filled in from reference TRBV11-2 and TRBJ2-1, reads EAGVAQSPRYKIIEKRQSVAFWCNPISGHATLYWYQQILGQGPKLLIQFQNNGVVDDSQLPKDRFSAERLKGVDSTLKIQPAKLEDSAVYLCASSLELMAGGRYEQFFGPGTRLTVL.

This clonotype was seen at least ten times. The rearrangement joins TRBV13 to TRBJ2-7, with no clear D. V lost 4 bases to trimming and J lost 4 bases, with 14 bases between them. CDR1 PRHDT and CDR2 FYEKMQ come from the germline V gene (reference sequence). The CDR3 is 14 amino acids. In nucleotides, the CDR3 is TGTGCCAGCAGCTCCCATTACAGCAGGTACGAGCAGTACTTC. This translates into CASSSHYSRYEQYF.

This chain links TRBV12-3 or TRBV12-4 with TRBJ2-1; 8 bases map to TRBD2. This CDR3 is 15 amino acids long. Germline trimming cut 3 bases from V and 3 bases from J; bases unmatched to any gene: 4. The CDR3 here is CASSFGGGYYNEQFF. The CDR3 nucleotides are TGTGCCAGCAGTTTCGGGGGGGGGTACTACAATGAGCAGTTCTTC.

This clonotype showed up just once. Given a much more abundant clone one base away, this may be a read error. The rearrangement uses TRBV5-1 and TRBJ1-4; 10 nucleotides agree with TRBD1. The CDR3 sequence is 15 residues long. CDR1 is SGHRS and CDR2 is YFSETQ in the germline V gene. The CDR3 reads CAGSLRQGASEKLFF. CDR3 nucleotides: TGCGCCGGCAGCTTAAGACAGGGGGCATCGGAAAAACTGTTTTTT. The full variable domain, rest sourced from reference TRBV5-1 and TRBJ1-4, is KAGVTQTPRYLIKTRGQQVTLSCSPISGHRSVSWYQQTPGQGLQFLFEYFSETQRNKGNFPGRFSGRQFSNSRSEMNVSTLELGDSALYLCAGSLRQGASEKLFFGSGTQLSVL.

The CDR3 loop is CASSIPPRAEQYF. Written as DNA, the CDR3 is TGTGCCAGTAGTATCCCTCCCCGGGCCGAGCAGTACTTC. V is TRBV19 and J is TRBJ2-7, with D unclear. CDR3 length: 13 amino acids. Germline-derived CDR1 and CDR2 are LNHDA and SQIVND (reference sequence). V was clipped by 3 bases and J by 6 bases, with 12 bases between them.

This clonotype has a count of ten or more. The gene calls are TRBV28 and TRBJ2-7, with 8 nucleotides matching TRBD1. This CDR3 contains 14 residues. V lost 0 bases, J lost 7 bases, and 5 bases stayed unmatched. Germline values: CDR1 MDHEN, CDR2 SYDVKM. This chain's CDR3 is CASSLWQGAGEQYF. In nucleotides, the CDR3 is TGTGCCAGCAGTTTATGGCAGGGGGCGGGAGAGCAGTACTTC.

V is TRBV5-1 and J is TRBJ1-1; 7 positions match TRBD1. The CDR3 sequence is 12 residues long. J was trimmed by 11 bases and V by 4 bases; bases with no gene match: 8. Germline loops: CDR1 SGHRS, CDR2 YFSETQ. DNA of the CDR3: TGCGCCAGCAGCCAGACAGGGAGGGACGCTTTCTTT. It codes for CASSQTGRDAFF.